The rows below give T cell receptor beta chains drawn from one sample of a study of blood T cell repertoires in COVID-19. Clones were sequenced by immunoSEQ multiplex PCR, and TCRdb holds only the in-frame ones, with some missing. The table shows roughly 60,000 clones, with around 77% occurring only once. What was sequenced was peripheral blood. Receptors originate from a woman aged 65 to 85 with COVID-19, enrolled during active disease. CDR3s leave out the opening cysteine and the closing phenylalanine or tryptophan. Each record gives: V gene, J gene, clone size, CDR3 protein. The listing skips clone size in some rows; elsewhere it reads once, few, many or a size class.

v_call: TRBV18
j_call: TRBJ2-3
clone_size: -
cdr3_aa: ASSPGSADTQY

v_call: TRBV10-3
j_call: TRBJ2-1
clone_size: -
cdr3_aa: AINHPDSNNEQF

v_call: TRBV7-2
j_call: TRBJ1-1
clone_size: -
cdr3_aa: ASSDQGGEAF

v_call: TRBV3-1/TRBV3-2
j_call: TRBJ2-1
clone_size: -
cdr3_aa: ASSQVGGDEQF

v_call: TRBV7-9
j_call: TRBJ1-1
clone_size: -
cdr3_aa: ASSLGQGNTEAF

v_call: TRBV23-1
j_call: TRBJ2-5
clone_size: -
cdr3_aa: ASSQPSSRWTGSDETQY

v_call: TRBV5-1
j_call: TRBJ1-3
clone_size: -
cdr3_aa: ASSSEGNTIY

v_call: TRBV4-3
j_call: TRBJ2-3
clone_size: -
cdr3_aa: ASSQDSGLAGRDTQY

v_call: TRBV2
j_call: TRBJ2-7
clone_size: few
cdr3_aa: ASKASGVYEQY

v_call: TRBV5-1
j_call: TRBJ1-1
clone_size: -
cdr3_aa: ASSLAAAGDTEAF

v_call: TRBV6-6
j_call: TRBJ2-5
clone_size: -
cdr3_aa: ASTPQRRQETQY

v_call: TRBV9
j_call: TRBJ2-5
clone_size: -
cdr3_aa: ASSIRTGSRETQY

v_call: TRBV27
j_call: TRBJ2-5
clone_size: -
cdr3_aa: ASSLSYRWETQY

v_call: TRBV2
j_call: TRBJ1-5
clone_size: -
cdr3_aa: ASSEAQAGSNQPQH

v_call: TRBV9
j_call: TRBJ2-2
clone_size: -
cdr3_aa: ASSVGGGNTGELF

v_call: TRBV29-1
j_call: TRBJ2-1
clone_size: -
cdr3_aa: SVVRLAGRGEQF

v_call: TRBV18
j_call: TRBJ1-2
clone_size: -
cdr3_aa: ASSPGHFNYGYT

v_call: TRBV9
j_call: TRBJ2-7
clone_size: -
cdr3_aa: ASSVGVMGQFAYEQY

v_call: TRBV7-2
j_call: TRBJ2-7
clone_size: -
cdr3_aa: ASSRARESYEQY

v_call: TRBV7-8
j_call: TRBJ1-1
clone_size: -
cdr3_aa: ASSLGISTGPTEAF

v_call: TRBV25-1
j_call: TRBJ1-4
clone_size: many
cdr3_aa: ASSDSGGKLF

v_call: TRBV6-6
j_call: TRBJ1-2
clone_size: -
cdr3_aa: ASSFPGEGTYGYT

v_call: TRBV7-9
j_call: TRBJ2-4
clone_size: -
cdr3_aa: ASSLADETVQY

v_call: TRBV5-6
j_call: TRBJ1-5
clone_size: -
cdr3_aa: ASTRGGAIIDSNQPQH

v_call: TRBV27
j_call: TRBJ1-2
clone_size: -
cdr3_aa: ASSSGEGGAAGDYT

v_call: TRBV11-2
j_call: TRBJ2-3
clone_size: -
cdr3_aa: ASSPGQGAVDTQY

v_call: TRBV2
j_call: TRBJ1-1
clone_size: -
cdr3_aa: ASSRQSMLNTEAF

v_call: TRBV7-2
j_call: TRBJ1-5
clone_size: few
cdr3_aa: ASSLGHTGSKPQH

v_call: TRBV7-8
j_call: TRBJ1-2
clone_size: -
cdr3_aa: ASSLGPNYGYT

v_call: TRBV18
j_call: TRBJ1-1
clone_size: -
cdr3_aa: ASSPVTGVGTEAF

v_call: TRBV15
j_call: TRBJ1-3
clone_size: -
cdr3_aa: ATSRDLQGMGSGNTIY

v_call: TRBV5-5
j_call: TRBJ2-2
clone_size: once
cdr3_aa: ASSFRRGQLWGTGELF

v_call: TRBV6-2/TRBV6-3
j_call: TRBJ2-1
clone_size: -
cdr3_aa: ASSYGGLAGQNEQF

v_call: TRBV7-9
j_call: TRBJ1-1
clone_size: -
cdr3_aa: ASSVPGGVGSTEAF

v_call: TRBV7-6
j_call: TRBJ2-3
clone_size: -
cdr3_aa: ASTIKGGVGTDTQY

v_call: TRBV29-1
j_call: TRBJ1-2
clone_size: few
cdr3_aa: SVEDLDQGGGYT

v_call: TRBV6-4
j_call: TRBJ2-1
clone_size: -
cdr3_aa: ASSDSIVGGDYNEQF

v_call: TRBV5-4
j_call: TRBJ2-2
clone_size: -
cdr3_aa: ASSLTNSGELF

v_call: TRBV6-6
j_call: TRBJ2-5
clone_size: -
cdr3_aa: ASSLTSGGGETQY

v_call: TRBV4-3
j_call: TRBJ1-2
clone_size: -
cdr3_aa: ASSQAQGQNYGYT

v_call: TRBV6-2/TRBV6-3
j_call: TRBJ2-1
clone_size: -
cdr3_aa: ASSPTGTNYNEQF